These T cell receptor beta chains were read from a single sample in a study of cytomegalovirus exposure and HLA in healthy donors. Here immunoSEQ multiplex PCR was the method, and the copy in TCRdb shows in-frame clones only, minus some. The sample gives 150,000 to 200,000 clones, 77% of which show up once; about 1.4% is in the top ten. Sequencing used PBMCs. The receptors originated from a woman in her thirties in good health and CMV-seropositive. CDR3s include the opening cysteine and the closing phenylalanine or tryptophan. D genes are given only for firm matches. Only part of the rows carry a size: once, few, many, or a class if the clone is expanded.

CDR3 protein	CDR3 DNA	J gene	clone size	D gene	V gene
CAISESSGTGGGYTF	TGTGCCATCAGTGAGTCTTCCGGGACAGGGGGTGGCTACACCTTC	TRBJ1-2	once	TRBD1	TRBV10-3
CASSLRGTSYNSPLHF	TGTGCCAGCAGCTTGCGAGGGACATCCTATAATTCACCCCTCCACTTT	TRBJ1-6	-	-	TRBV5-6
CASSRGTAGRETQYF	TGTGCCAGCAGTCGTGGGACAGCCGGTAGGGAGACCCAGTACTTC	TRBJ2-5	-	TRBD1	TRBV6-6
CASSWGVSGSYNEQFF	TGTGCCAGCAGCTGGGGGGTTAGCGGGAGCTACAATGAGCAGTTCTTC	TRBJ2-1	once	TRBD2	TRBV5-4
CASSNPGTGGETQYF	TGTGCCAGCAGCAACCCCGGGACAGGGGGAGAGACCCAGTACTTC	TRBJ2-5	-	TRBD1	TRBV6-1
CASSLVSFDTQYF	TGTGCCAGCAGCTTAGTTTCGTTTGATACGCAGTATTTT	TRBJ2-3	-	-	TRBV11-3
CAGYPERKGFEQYF	TGCGCCGGATACCCCGAGCGTAAGGGGTTCGAGCAGTACTTC	TRBJ2-7	once	-	TRBV10-1
CASSRTGESDPYGYTF	TGTGCCAGTAGTAGGACAGGGGAATCCGATCCTTATGGCTACACCTTC	TRBJ1-2	-	TRBD1	TRBV19
CASSPRQGRLYQPQHF	TGTGCCAGCAGCCCGAGACAGGGAAGGTTGTATCAGCCCCAGCATTTT	TRBJ1-5	-	TRBD1	TRBV7-8
CASSSGHSTDTQYF	TGTGCCAGCAGCTCGGGACATAGCACAGATACGCAGTATTTT	TRBJ2-3	-	-	TRBV7-3
CASSKRVRDSGNTIYF	TGTGCCAGCAGCAAGAGGGTAAGGGACTCTGGAAACACCATATATTTT	TRBJ1-3	-	-	TRBV21-1
CASSRGGGQETQYF	TGTGCCAGCAGCCGAGGGGGGGGACAAGAGACCCAGTACTTC	TRBJ2-5	once	-	TRBV7-9
CASSFTGANEKLFF	TGTGCCAGCAGTTTTACGGGGGCTAATGAAAAACTGTTTTTT	TRBJ1-4	-	-	TRBV28
CATTGGEYQETQYF	TGCGCCACCACGGGGGGCGAGTACCAAGAGACCCAGTACTTC	TRBJ2-5	-	-	TRBV10-2
CASSPWGVGETQYF	TGTGCCAGCAGCCCCTGGGGGGTCGGAGAGACCCAGTACTTC	TRBJ2-5	-	-	TRBV11-2
CASSPSRSTYNEQFF	TGTGCCAGCAGTCCGTCTCGATCTACCTACAATGAGCAGTTCTTC	TRBJ2-1	-	-	TRBV6-5
CASSFGRDRSGGYTF	TGTGCCAGCAGCTTTGGGAGGGACCGATCGGGAGGCTACACCTTC	TRBJ1-2	-	-	TRBV7-9
CASSLTGARSEQYF	TGTGCCAGCAGCTTAACAGGTGCGCGTTCCGAGCAGTACTTC	TRBJ2-7	-	-	TRBV7-9
CASSFGTEAQPQHF	TGTGCCAGCAGCTTCGGGACAGAGGCTCAGCCCCAGCATTTT	TRBJ1-5	few	TRBD1	TRBV7-8
CASSLTAAGETQYF	TGTGCCAGCAGCTTGACAGCCGCCGGAGAGACCCAGTACTTC	TRBJ2-5	-	-	TRBV7-8
CASSLGNTQYF	TGTGCCAGCAGTTTAGGCAATACGCAGTATTTT	TRBJ2-3	-	-	TRBV28
CASSLIGTEQETQYF	TGTGCCAGCAGCTTAATCGGGACAGAGCAAGAGACCCAGTACTTC	TRBJ2-5	-	TRBD1	TRBV7-3
CASSVDISGRTSYEQYF	TGTGCCAGCAGCGTAGATATTAGCGGGAGGACCTCCTACGAGCAGTACTTC	TRBJ2-7	-	TRBD2	TRBV9
CASSLGRNNQPQHF	TGTGCCAGCAGTTTAGGCAGAAACAATCAGCCCCAGCATTTT	TRBJ1-5	-	-	TRBV28
CASSPGLGVGDTQYF	TGTGCCAGCAGCCCGGGACTAGGGGTGGGAGATACGCAGTATTTT	TRBJ2-3	-	TRBD2	TRBV7-2
CASRSSYEQYF	TGTGCCAGCAGGAGCTCCTACGAGCAGTACTTC	TRBJ2-7	few	-	TRBV25-1
CASSSGQGHQPQHF	TGTGCCAGCAGCTCTGGACAGGGACATCAGCCCCAGCATTTT	TRBJ1-5	-	TRBD1	TRBV5-5
CAISESIGSGDSSSTDTQYF	TGTGCCATCAGTGAGTCGATCGGTAGCGGGGATAGCAGTAGCACAGATACGCAGTATTTT	TRBJ2-3	once	TRBD2	TRBV10-3
CASTETGSNTEAFF	TGTGCCAGTACCGAGACAGGATCGAACACTGAAGCTTTCTTT	TRBJ1-1	-	-	TRBV19
CAASGGPNEKLFF	TGTGCCGCCTCGGGAGGGCCTAATGAAAAACTGTTTTTT	TRBJ1-4	-	-	TRBV7-2
CASRILAGVGETQYF	TGTGCCAGCCGGATCTTAGCGGGAGTAGGAGAGACCCAGTACTTC	TRBJ2-5	few	TRBD2	TRBV27
CATTTGLNTEAFF	TGTGCCACTACGACAGGGTTGAACACTGAAGCTTTCTTT	TRBJ1-1	-	TRBD1	TRBV19
CASSLVRGAGLPYGYTF	TGCGCCAGCAGCTTGGTTCGGGGAGCAGGTTTGCCGTATGGCTACACCTTC	TRBJ1-2	-	-	TRBV5-1
CASSPGRQGPYEQYF	TGTGCCAGCTCACCAGGAAGGCAGGGGCCCTACGAGCAGTACTTC	TRBJ2-7	once	-	TRBV18
CASSRSRAATPHEQYF	TGTGCCAGCAGCCGATCCCGCGCGGCAACGCCCCACGAGCAGTACTTC	TRBJ2-7	few	-	TRBV4-2
CSVSWGGMNTEAFF	TGCAGCGTTAGTTGGGGAGGAATGAACACTGAAGCTTTCTTT	TRBJ1-1	-	-	TRBV29-1
CASSVRESNTGELFF	TGTGCCAGCAGCGTACGGGAATCGAACACCGGGGAGCTGTTTTTT	TRBJ2-2	-	-	TRBV9
CASSFRDSAYEQYF	TGCGCCAGCAGCTTCAGGGACAGTGCCTACGAGCAGTACTTC	TRBJ2-7	-	TRBD1	TRBV5-1
CASSPPGTREQYF	TGTGCCAGCAGCCCTCCCGGGACTAGAGAGCAGTACTTC	TRBJ2-7	-	TRBD2	TRBV9
CASSRSGANVLTF	TGTGCCAGCAGCCGTTCTGGGGCCAACGTCCTGACTTTC	TRBJ2-6	few	-	TRBV7-2
CASSPGTAGGTYNEQFF	TGTGCCAGCAGCCCAGGGACGGCAGGGGGAACCTACAATGAGCAGTTCTTC	TRBJ2-1	-	TRBD1	TRBV27
CASSLAAGIQETQYF	TGCGCCAGCAGCTTGGCGGCAGGGATTCAGGAGACCCAGTACTTC	TRBJ2-5	once	-	TRBV5-1
CASSLAGSTDTQYF	TGCGCCAGCAGCTTGGCCGGTAGCACAGATACGCAGTATTTT	TRBJ2-3	-	-	TRBV5-1
CASSQTQSRVNTEAFF	TGCGCCAGCAGCCAGACACAAAGTAGAGTGAACACTGAAGCTTTCTTT	TRBJ1-1	few	-	TRBV5-1
CAWSAQSSNYGYTF	TGTGCCTGGAGTGCCCAGTCCAGTAACTATGGCTACACCTTC	TRBJ1-2	-	-	TRBV30
CAWDPGLGVETQYF	TGTGCCTGGGATCCGGGACTAGGGGTTGAGACCCAGTACTTC	TRBJ2-5	-	TRBD2	TRBV30
CASSLNAGQGGQPQHF	TGTGCCAGCAGTTTAAATGCGGGACAGGGCGGTCAGCCCCAGCATTTT	TRBJ1-5	-	TRBD1	TRBV28
CASSRHGTNEKLFF	TGTGCCAGCAGTCGCCACGGGACTAATGAAAAACTGTTTTTT	TRBJ1-4	-	-	TRBV28
CASSQGGNYGYTF	TGTGCCAGCTCACAGGGGGGTAACTATGGCTACACCTTC	TRBJ1-2	-	TRBD1	TRBV28
CASSPPGTARGYGYTF	TGTGCCAGCTCACCTCCCGGGACAGCCAGAGGATATGGCTACACCTTC	TRBJ1-2	-	TRBD1	TRBV18